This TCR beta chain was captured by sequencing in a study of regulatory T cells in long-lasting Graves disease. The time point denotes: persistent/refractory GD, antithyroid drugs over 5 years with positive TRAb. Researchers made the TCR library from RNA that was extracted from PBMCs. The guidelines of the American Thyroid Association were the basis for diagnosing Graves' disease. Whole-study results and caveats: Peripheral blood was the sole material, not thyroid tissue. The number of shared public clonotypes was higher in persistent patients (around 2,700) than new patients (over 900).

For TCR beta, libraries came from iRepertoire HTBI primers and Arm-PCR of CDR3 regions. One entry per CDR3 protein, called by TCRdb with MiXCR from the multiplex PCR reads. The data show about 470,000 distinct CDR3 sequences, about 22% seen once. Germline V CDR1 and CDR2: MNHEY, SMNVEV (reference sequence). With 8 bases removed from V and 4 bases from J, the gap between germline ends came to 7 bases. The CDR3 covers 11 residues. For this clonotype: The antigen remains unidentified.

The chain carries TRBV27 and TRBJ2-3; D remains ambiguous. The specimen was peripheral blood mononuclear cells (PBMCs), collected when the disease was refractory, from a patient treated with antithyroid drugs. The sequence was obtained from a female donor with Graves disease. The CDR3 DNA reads TGTGCCAGCTCACGAGCAGATACGCAGTATTTT. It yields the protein CASSRADTQYF.